This TCR beta chain appears in the sequencing data of a study of shared clonotypes between healthy human individuals (dated by TCRdb to the early 2020s). For the wider study: The cohort comprised two women and a few men aged 18 to 49 years. For each donor, CD4 naive and CD4 memory were each run on three plates, CD8 naive on two plates, and CD8 memory on one plate. The study deeply sequenced blood TCR repertoires of five healthy adults to estimate repertoire size and the extent of clonotype sharing between individuals. Different laboratories and diverse techniques were used to prepare libraries and sequence TCR repertoires, to increase sequencing depth and limit assay-specific biases. Per donor, leukapheresis produced somewhere between about 0.94 and 9.5 billion PBMCs. Study-wide conclusions, independent of this receptor: Naive subsets generally had larger estimated clonotype richness than memory subsets. Even with the large sequencing depth, rarefaction of the sorted-subset datasets indicated that sequencing was incomplete. Compared with non-shared clonotypes, the clonotypes found in all four sorted-subset donors had higher generation probabilities. When four donors were compared, the shared fraction of clonotypes was roughly 5% for naive CD4, more than 3% for naive CD8, roughly 2.5% for memory CD4, and 0.4% for memory CD8. Based on pairwise subsampling, the degree of clonotype sharing among donors was expected to be affected by sequencing depth. The small number of donors limited the genetic and exposure-history diversity represented. Sampling was limited to blood, and TCR repertoires in tissue likely differ from TCR repertoires in blood.

Notes on this clone: The antigen it recognizes is unknown. Base qualities are not at hand, and no much larger clone is one base apart.

Donors were healthy HIV-negative adults with no recently reported acute infections or vaccinations. Every donor was a Caucasian adult living in Nashville, Tennessee, USA. CD4+ T cells were enriched by magnetic negative selection; naive cells were then positively selected on CD45RA, and the negative fraction formed the memory subset. Blood was collected by leukapheresis, and PBMCs were isolated by Ficoll-Histopaque density gradient centrifugation and then cryopreserved in liquid nitrogen vapor phase. Analytical flow cytometry was used to check the purity and quantity of every magnetically sorted T cell population. Genomic DNA was isolated from each sorted fraction and quantified by UV absorbance on a Nanodrop 2000c. TCR CDR3 regions were amplified from genomic DNA by multiplex PCR using the deep immunoSEQ assay. Genomic DNA extracted from each cell subset was distributed evenly over all wells of several immunoSEQ 96-well plates, and each plate served as one replicate. For sorted subsets, about 220 ng of genomic DNA, equivalent to roughly 33,000 T cell genomes, went into each replicate PCR. The purified libraries were quantified using a Qubit 3.0 fluorometer, sized with a Bioanalyzer 2100, and then quantified again using the KAPA Library Quantification kit. Each immunoSEQ 96-well plate was sequenced on its own single-read 150-cycle Illumina NextSeq 550 flow cell. Per the authors' processing: Because only junctional sequences without quality scores were contained in the immunoSEQ output, filtering matching that applied to full-length reads could not be performed. Sequences were annotated with PyIR, a Python wrapper for IgBLAST v1.9, and V/J genes and CDR3 were assigned using IMGT germline references. Reads with weak V/J assignments (E-value above 1e-6), missing CDR3, stop codons, out-of-frame junctions, or ambiguous translated residues were removed. V3J clonotypes were defined as sequences sharing the same inferred V gene, J gene, and CDR3 amino acid sequence. Percentage overlap between repertoires was calculated by dividing the number of shared unique clonotypes by the size of the smaller repertoire. Richness of each repertoire was evaluated using RTK rarefaction, the Chao1 estimator, and Recon v2.1 estimates of unobserved clonotypes. Generation probabilities were computed with OLGA for all TCRbeta clonotypes obtained by the gDNA method from a few donors. TCRdb mirrors the immuneACCESS table, restricted to in-frame sequences. Some clones are absent from its copies; in checked studies, under half trace to an unresolved V gene, and the reason for the others is unknown. V, J and clone size reflect that table, while D and trimming were determined from the DNA. This sample is represented by 190,000 or so clones; approximately 62% of them were singletons. The ten largest clones add up to more than 9% of the sample.

The sequence derives from a man younger than 40 in good health. Sequencing was performed on memory CD4+ T cells sorted from blood. The sample's cell subset or site, from its label and the paper: CD45RA-negative fraction.

The CDR3 region has the sequence CASSLVGTGETQYF. The sequenced DNA: TGTGCCAGCAGCTTAGTAGGGACAGGGGAGACCCAGTACTTC. This sequence uses TRBV11-3 and TRBJ2-5, with 9 bases aligning to TRBD1. Unmatched junction bases come to 2, with V trimmed by 1 base and J by 5 bases. The germline V gene specifies SGHNT as CDR1 and YENEEA as CDR2. The cysteine opens and the phenylalanine closes a CDR3 of 14 amino acids. The entry retains the CDR3 DNA only, 42 bases that are in frame from base 1.